Below are 12 T cell receptor beta chains sequenced from a single sample in a study of blood T cell repertoires in COVID-19. The table came from immunoSEQ multiplex PCR; TCRdb's copy has only in-frame clones and leaves some out. The table records 95,000 to 150,000 clones, around 76% of them present only once. What was sequenced was peripheral blood. The receptors here all came from a man aged 70 or older with acute or convalescent COVID-19.

The chain couples TRBV7-2 to TRBJ1-5, with 7 bases fitting TRBD1. This CDR3 is built from 16 residues. V dropped 2 bases and J dropped 4; count of bases not matched to a gene: 8. Germline loops: CDR1 SGHTA, CDR2 FQGNSA. CDR3 amino acids: CASSLWGLQGNQPQHF. The DNA of the CDR3 is TGTGCCAGCAGCTTATGGGGGTTACAGGGGAATCAGCCCCAGCATTTT.

The rearrangement joins TRBV25-1 to TRBJ1-4; 11 bases align to TRBD1. Germline V gives CDR1 MGHDK, CDR2 SYGVNS. V shed 4 bases and J 7 bases; nucleotides not matched to a gene: 8. This CDR3 contains 16 residues. CDR3 nucleotides: TGTGCCAGCAGTGGACGACCGGGACAGGGGGGTGAAAAACTGTTTTTT. It codes for CASSGRPGQGGEKLFF.

The chain has TRBV19 and TRBJ2-5, with D perhaps matching TRBD2 (6 bases). V lost 7 bases, J lost 7 bases, and 19 bases lay in between. CDR3 length: 14 amino acids. Germline-derived CDR1 and CDR2 are LNHDA and SQIVND (reference sequence). Written as DNA, the CDR3 is TGTGCCAGTACTATGGGGGGTCCCGAGGGGACCCAGTACTTC. Its protein product is CASTMGGPEGTQYF.

The chain combines TRBV5-1 with TRBJ1-2; D unresolved. V was pared by 3 bases and J by 6 bases, with 18 bases between. CDR1 is SGHRS, CDR2 YFSETQ, per germline. This CDR3 region has 15 residues. CDR3 coding DNA: TGCGCCAGCAGCTCGGGGAGTTGGACTGCTCATGGCTACACCTTC. Translating gives CASSSGSWTAHGYTF.

DNA of the CDR3: TGTGCCAGCAGTGAAATAAGGGGCCCTCACACTGAGCAGTTCTTC. As protein: CASSEIRGPHTEQFF. The V call is TRBV6-1, the J call TRBJ2-1; perhaps TRBD1 as D (5 bases). The V gene lost 2 bases and the J gene lost 9 bases, with 17 bases spanning the gap. Germline lookup yields CDR1 MNHNS and CDR2 SASEGT. The CDR3 sequence is 15 residues long.

The chain carries TRBV19 and TRBJ1-1, with TRBD1 matching over 11 bases. The J segment lost 5 bases and the V segment lost 5 bases, leaving 7 bases of the junction unmatched. CDR1 LNHDA and CDR2 SQIVND come from the germline V gene (reference sequence). The CDR3 is made up of 15 amino acids. This CDR3 reads CASSGGTGGGTEAFF. The CDR3 DNA is TGTGCCAGTAGTGGGGGGACAGGGGGAGGAACTGAAGCTTTCTTT.

In nucleotides, the CDR3 is TGTGCCAGCAGCGTAGCAGGGGACAATCAGCCCCAGCATTTT. Amino acids: CASSVAGDNQPQHF. The chain employs TRBV9 and TRBJ1-5, with D possibly TRBD1 on 6 matching bases. The ends were cut back, 0 bases at V and 3 bases at J, with 7 bases in the middle. Per germline, CDR1 SGDLS and CDR2 YYNGEE. The CDR3 totals 14 residues.

The V call is TRBV6-5, the J call TRBJ1-1; no clear D. V lost 7 bases and J lost 5, with 14 bases in between. In germline, CDR1 is MNHEY, CDR2 SVGAGI. CDR3 size: 13 residues. Written as DNA, the CDR3 is TGTGCCAGCAATCTAGGTTTCGGTACTGAAGCTTTCTTT. Amino acid sequence: CASNLGFGTEAFF.

This chain connects TRBV5-4 to TRBJ2-3; no clear D gene. The CDR3 runs 14 residues. V dropped 0 bases and J dropped 1 base, with 6 bases sitting between them. Germline V CDR1 and CDR2: SGHNT, YYREEE (reference sequence). This chain's CDR3 is CASSLDRGTDTQYF. Written as DNA, the CDR3 is TGTGCCAGCAGCTTGGATCGAGGCACAGATACGCAGTATTTT.

This clone was found once. The J gene is TRBJ1-5, the V gene TRBV5-1; 9 bases match TRBD1. The ends lost 4 bases at V and 6 bases at J; junction bases unmatched: 11. CDR3 length: 16 amino acids. CDR1 and CDR2 from the germline V gene are SGHRS and YFSETQ. CDR3 amino acids: CASSLNPGQGRQPQHF. The CDR3, as DNA: TGCGCCAGCAGCCTAAACCCCGGACAGGGGCGTCAGCCCCAGCATTTT.

The chain links TRBV10-2 to TRBJ1-1; 9 bases are a match to TRBD1. The CDR3 covers 13 residues. The germline V gene encodes CDR1 WSHSY and CDR2 SAAADI. V dropped 7 bases and J dropped 4; count of bases not matched to a gene: 4. The CDR3 here is CASMGTGPTEAFF. The CDR3 region has the DNA TGCGCCAGCATGGGGACAGGGCCCACTGAAGCTTTCTTT.

This clone was picked up a small number of times. The chain recombines TRBV19 with TRBJ1-1; 7 positions match TRBD1. V was pared by 9 bases and J by 1 base, with 5 bases of the junction left unmatched. The CDR3 is 13 amino acids. Germline CDR1 and CDR2: LNHDA and SQIVND (reference sequence). DNA of the CDR3: TGTGCCAGCGCGGACAGGTCGAACACTGAAGCTTTCTTT. This gives the protein CASADRSNTEAFF.